A single T cell receptor (beta chain) is shown here with its context. These data come from a study of blood T cell repertoires in COVID-19. Only in-frame clones appear in the TCRdb table, and some are missing; sequencing was by immunoSEQ multiplex PCR. The sample records approximately 50,000 clones, approximately 85% being singletons. The clonotype originates from a man between 60 and 75 years old with acute or convalescent COVID-19. The specimen was peripheral blood.

The CDR3 DNA follows: TGTGCCAGTAAACGAGGGACTGAAGCTTTCTTT. This translates into CASKRGTEAFF. The chain uses TRBV19 and TRBJ1-1; no definite D call. Germline V lookup: CDR1 LNHDA, CDR2 SQIVND (reference sequence). The CDR3 length is 11 residues. Between the trimmed V and J ends, which lost 7 bases and 5 bases, there was a span of 8 bases.